This T cell receptor (beta chain) was captured in a study of CD8+ T cells in alopecia areata. Study context: Twice daily, treated patients received 5 to 10 mg of oral tofacitinib. Tofacitinib exposure lasted 6 to 18 months, followed by 6 months off drug.

Starting from PBMCs, sorting isolated CD4+ and CD8+ T cells. Following extraction, RNA underwent reverse transcription to cDNA, which served as the sequencing template. Here immunoSEQ multiplex PCR was the method, and the copy in TCRdb shows in-frame clones only, minus some. This sample has 140,000 to 150,000 clones, with under 60% found just once. This sequence was found in a human donor with alopecia areata. Here the sequenced sample was CD4+ T cells sorted from blood, taken at week 0.

This CDR3 reads CAWIRTGGAKGYGYTF. CDR3 sequence (DNA): TGTGCCTGGATTCGGACAGGGGGCGCGAAGGGCTATGGCTACACCTTC. The J gene is TRBJ1-2, the V gene TRBV30, with TRBD1 identical over 11 bases. This CDR3 contains 16 residues. Trimming took 4 bases from V and 4 from J; bases not matched to a gene: 11. Germline V gene data show CDR1 as GTSNPN and CDR2 as SVGIG (reference sequence).